A single sample is the source of the 30 T cell receptor beta chains below, sequenced in a study of cytomegalovirus exposure and HLA in healthy donors. Primers for the PCR totalled 60 Vbeta and 13 Jbeta. Sequenced by immunoSEQ multiplex PCR; TCRdb stores in-frame clones only, minus some. The sample includes around 200,000 clones, around 80% of them seen just once. The sample taken for sequencing was PBMCs. The receptors here all came from a woman aged 60 to 75 in good health and CMV-seropositive.

In DNA form, the CDR3 reads TGCGCCAGCAGCCAAGGGGTAAGACTAGCGGGTAACAATGAGCAGTTCTTC. Translation: CASSQGVRLAGNNEQFF. The chain carries TRBV4-1 and TRBJ2-1; TRBD2 matches at 10 bases. Trimming at V came to 1 base and at J to 5 bases, leaving 8 bases not matched to a gene. The CDR3 runs to 17 residues. In germline, CDR1 is MGHRA, CDR2 YSYEKL.

V is TRBV19 and J is TRBJ1-2; D gene unclear. CDR1 and CDR2 (germline): LNHDA, SQIVND (reference sequence). The length of the CDR3 is 14 residues. V was clipped by 7 bases and J by 3 bases, with 15 bases between them. CDR3 in amino acids: CASTQNRVDYGYTF. Here the CDR3 DNA reads TGTGCCAGTACCCAAAACCGGGTCGACTATGGCTACACCTTC.

V gene TRBV28 combines with J gene TRBJ1-1, with D tentatively TRBD1 (5 bases). The V gene lost 7 bases and the J gene lost 4 bases, with 16 bases spanning the gap. Germline CDR1 and CDR2: MDHEN and SYDVKM. This CDR3 has 14 amino acids. DNA of the CDR3: TGTGCCAGCACAAACCAGGGTAAAGTCACTGAAGCTTTCTTT. This encodes CASTNQGKVTEAFF.

This clone was counted once. This rearrangement joins TRBV6-1 to TRBJ1-2; no clear D. In germline, CDR1 is MNHNS, CDR2 SASEGT. This CDR3 comprises 13 residues. V gave up 7 bases and J gave up 5 bases, with 14 bases separating them. The CDR3 loop is CASTLTPGYGYTF. CDR3 sequence (DNA): TGTGCCAGCACTTTGACTCCGGGTTATGGCTACACCTTC.

V is TRBV6-1 and J is TRBJ1-5, with a possible D match to TRBD1 (6 bases). The V gene's germline CDR1 is MNHNS and CDR2 SASEGT. Deletions cut 6 bases from V and 0 bases from J, with 12 bases between. CDR3 size: 15 residues. In DNA, the CDR3 is TGTGCCAGCAGGTTAACAGGGTATAGCAATCAGCCCCAGCATTTT. Its translation: CASRLTGYSNQPQHF.

The CDR3 here is CASSLRQNTEAFF. The CDR3, as DNA: TGTGCCAGCAGCTTAAGACAGAACACTGAAGCTTTCTTT. The V gene is TRBV7-9, the J gene TRBJ1-1; D is uncertain. The CDR3 has 13 amino acids. CDR1 and CDR2 (germline): SEHNR, FQNEAQ (reference sequence). With 2 bases removed from V and 1 base from J, the gap between germline ends came to 5 bases.

V is TRBV11-3 and J is TRBJ1-1; weak D call: TRBD1 (5 bases). The germline CDR1 and CDR2 sequences are SGHNT and YENEEA. V was clipped by 5 bases and J by 1 base, with 11 bases between them. CDR3 length equals 14 residues. The CDR3 DNA reads TGTGCCAGCAGCCGTGGGGGGTCGAACACTGAAGCTTTCTTT. Protein sequence: CASSRGGSNTEAFF. Using reference TRBV11-3 and TRBJ1-1 for the parts outside the CDR3, the full variable domain is EAGVVQSPRYKIIEKKQPVAFWCNPISGHNTLYWYLQNLGQGPELLIRYENEEAVDDSQLPKDRFSAERLKGVDSTLKIQPAELGDSAVYLCASSRGGSNTEAFFGQGTRLTVV.

This rearrangement joins TRBV20-1 to TRBJ1-2; TRBD1 matches 8 bases. After removal of 1 base from V and 12 bases from J, the junction contained 4 bases not matched to a gene. Per the germline V gene, CDR1 is DFQATT and CDR2 is SNEGSKA (reference sequence). The CDR3 loop spans 11 amino acids. The CDR3 loop reads CSARGTGRNTF. The CDR3 DNA reads as TGCAGTGCTAGAGGGACAGGGCGAAACACCTTC.

The chain carries TRBV6-5 and TRBJ1-3; D not resolved. The CDR3 is made up of 15 amino acids. The germline CDR1 and CDR2 sequences are MNHEY and SVGAGI. Trimming took off 0 bases at V and 4 bases at J, with 10 bases between the two ends. CDR3 nucleotides: TGTGCCAGCAGTTACTCGTCGGCGGGGGGAAACACCATATATTTT. Translating gives CASSYSSAGGNTIYF.

The rearrangement joins TRBV5-1 to TRBJ2-3; 9 positions match TRBD2. The V and J ends lost 2 bases and 6 bases, in that order; junction bases with no gene match: 7. The length of the CDR3 is 15 residues. Germline V gene lookup returns CDR1 SGHRS and CDR2 YFSETQ. CDR3 in amino acids: CASSFLAGTGDTQYF. The CDR3 nucleotides read TGCGCCAGCAGCTTCCTAGCGGGAACGGGGGATACGCAGTATTTT. Full variable domain (missing parts from reference TRBV5-1 and TRBJ2-3): KAGVTQTPRYLIKTRGQQVTLSCSPISGHRSVSWYQQTPGQGLQFLFEYFSETQRNKGNFPGRFSGRQFSNSRSEMNVSTLELGDSALYLCASSFLAGTGDTQYFGPGTRLTVL.

The chain links TRBV25-1 to TRBJ1-5; D perhaps matches TRBD1 (5 bases). The CDR3 covers 13 residues. The V gene's germline CDR1 is MGHDK and CDR2 SYGVNS. Deletions cut 9 bases from V and 6 bases from J, with 15 bases between. CDR3 sequence (DNA): TGTGCCAGTACACCAGGGTCCGGTCAGCCCCAGCATTTT. Amino acid sequence: CASTPGSGQPQHF.

Here the CDR3 DNA reads TGTGCCAGCTGGCGGCCGGCTGGTAGGGAAAAACTGTTTTTT. Amino acid sequence: CASWRPAGREKLFF. V gene TRBV6-1 combines with J gene TRBJ1-4; D is undetermined. This CDR3 region has 14 residues. The germline CDR1 and CDR2 sequences are MNHNS and SASEGT. V lost 8 bases, J lost 8 bases, and 18 bases lay in between.

The chain recombines TRBV5-5 with TRBJ1-2; no clear D gene. CDR1 is SGHKS, CDR2 YYEKEE, per germline (reference sequence). Trimming shortened V by 6 bases and J by 3 bases, and 24 bases separated the two germline ends. The CDR3 runs to 17 residues. The CDR3 DNA reads TGTGCCAGCACCAGTCTGATTCGATTTCCAATGGACTATGGCTACACCTTC. Translation gives CASTSLIRFPMDYGYTF. The complete variable domain, with remaining parts taken from reference TRBV5-5 and TRBJ1-2, reads DAGVTQSPTHLIKTRGQQVTLRCSPISGHKSVSWYQQVLGQGPQFIFQYYEKEERGRGNFPDRFSARQFPNYSSELNVNALLLGDSALYLCASTSLIRFPMDYGYTFGSGTRLTVV.

This clone has only one observation. This chain links TRBV7-9 with TRBJ1-1; 8 nucleotides agree with TRBD1. J lost 6 bases, V lost 7 bases, and 7 bases had no gene match. The CDR3 is 13 residues long. Per the germline V gene, CDR1 is SEHNR and CDR2 is FQNEAQ (reference sequence). The CDR3 protein is CASTFIQGAEAFF. The DNA for the CDR3 is TGTGCCAGCACCTTTATACAGGGGGCTGAAGCTTTCTTT.

This clone was seen a single time. The chain combines TRBV6-5 with TRBJ1-1, with D possibly matching TRBD1 (5 bases). Per germline, CDR1 MNHEY and CDR2 SVGAGI. This CDR3 is 13 amino acids long. Trimming removed 5 bases from V and 1 base from J, with 8 bases in between. This CDR3 reads CASSTDKNTEAFF. The CDR3 coding sequence is TGTGCCAGCAGTACGGACAAGAACACTGAAGCTTTCTTT.

V usage is TRBV6-1 and J usage is TRBJ2-3; 9 nucleotides align to TRBD2. Germline trimming cut 8 bases from V and 1 base from J; bases unmatched to any gene: 7. The CDR3 sequence is 15 residues long. Germline V gene lookup returns CDR1 MNHNS and CDR2 SASEGT. The DNA of the CDR3 is TGTGCCAGCTCCCTGGCTAGCGGGGGCACAGATACGCAGTATTTT. This codes for CASSLASGGTDTQYF.

This clone was seen only a few times. V is TRBV9 and J is TRBJ1-4, with 9 bases fitting TRBD1. V was clipped by 3 bases and J by 0 bases; unmatched bases: 3. This CDR3 has 16 amino acids. CDR1 SGDLS and CDR2 YYNGEE come from the germline V gene. The CDR3 nucleotides are TGTGCCAGCAGCGAACGGACAGGGGCAACTAATGAAAAACTGTTTTTT. Protein: CASSERTGATNEKLFF.

This clone was found a few times. The CDR3 region is CAISTAEGGSYNSPLHF. CDR3 sequence (DNA): TGTGCCATCAGTACCGCGGAAGGGGGCTCCTATAATTCACCCCTCCACTTT. V usage is TRBV10-3 and J usage is TRBJ1-6; D may be TRBD1 (6 bases). Germline loops: CDR1 ENHRY, CDR2 SYGVKD. Trimming pared 5 bases from V and 0 bases from J, leaving 14 bases between. This CDR3 has 17 residues.

This chain joins TRBV5-1 and TRBJ2-7; 8 bases align to TRBD1. J gave up 4 bases and V 0 bases, and 6 bases lay outside the gene matches. In germline, CDR1 is SGHRS, CDR2 YFSETQ. CDR3 length equals 15 residues. The CDR3 sequence: CASSLGSGGLYEQYF. The CDR3 bases are TGCGCCAGCAGCTTGGGGTCAGGGGGCTTGTACGAGCAGTACTTC.

As to this clone: At the DNA level, this CDR3 is encoded by other sequences in the same sample as well. The chain combines TRBV19 with TRBJ2-7; TRBD2 agrees at 7 bases. This CDR3 contains 15 residues. Germline V lookup: CDR1 LNHDA, CDR2 SQIVND (reference sequence). The junction had 6 bases not matched to a gene; V was cut back by 1 base and J by 3 bases. The CDR3 here is CASSIGLAGIYEQYF. CDR3 nucleotides: TGTGCCAGTAGTATAGGACTAGCAGGGATCTACGAGCAGTACTTC.

V is TRBV7-8 and J is TRBJ2-7; no reliable D call. The CDR3 runs to 13 residues. CDR1 and CDR2 (germline): SGHVS, FQNEAQ. V dropped 2 bases and J dropped 4 bases, with 9 bases sitting between them. The CDR3 spells CASSLPDGYEQYF. In nucleotides, the CDR3 is TGTGCCAGCAGCTTACCAGACGGGTACGAGCAGTACTTC.

This sequence joins TRBV4-1 and TRBJ2-7; 7 bases agree with TRBD1. This CDR3 region has 14 residues. The germline V gene encodes CDR1 MGHRA and CDR2 YSYEKL. Losses at the gene ends were 3 bases for V and 2 bases for J; bases not matched to a gene: 4. CDR3 residues: CASSQYRGPYEQYF. The CDR3 DNA is TGCGCCAGCAGCCAGTACAGGGGCCCCTACGAGCAGTACTTC.

Only one count was recorded for this clone. This chain links TRBV7-2 with TRBJ2-1; possible D gene TRBD1, 6 bases. With 1 base removed from V and 5 bases from J, the gap between germline ends came to 12 bases. The CDR3 spans 15 residues. The germline gives CDR1 SGHTA, CDR2 FQGNSA. The CDR3 protein is CASSLVQGPHNEQFF. Written as DNA, the CDR3 is TGTGCCAGCAGCTTAGTACAGGGTCCCCACAATGAGCAGTTCTTC.

This rearrangement joins TRBV28 to TRBJ2-5; 12 nucleotides line up with TRBD2. Unmatched junction bases numbered 14, after V lost 2 bases and J lost 4 bases. CDR1 is MDHEN, CDR2 SYDVKM, per germline. The CDR3 length is 19 residues. CDR3 amino acids: CASSLQRLAGGRLGETQYF. The CDR3 nucleotides are TGTGCCAGCAGTTTACAGCGTCTAGCGGGGGGGCGTCTAGGAGAGACCCAGTACTTC.

The J gene is TRBJ1-1, the V gene TRBV18, with D perhaps TRBD1 (6 bases). The CDR3 spans 15 residues. Trimming pared 2 bases from V and 1 base from J, leaving 11 bases between. Germline assignment: CDR1 KGHSH and CDR2 LQKENI. The CDR3 nucleotides are TGTGCCAGCTCACCAAATTGGGGACAGAACACTGAAGCTTTCTTT. This translates into CASSPNWGQNTEAFF.

The V and J genes are TRBV5-1 and TRBJ1-1; possible D gene TRBD1, 5 bases. V was pared by 0 bases and J by 3 bases, with 15 bases between. This CDR3 has 16 residues. From germline, CDR1 is SGHRS and CDR2 YFSETQ. The CDR3 region has the DNA TGCGCCAGCAGCTTGGGACTAGCCGCGGGGGACACTGAAGCTTTCTTT. As protein: CASSLGLAAGDTEAFF.

The CDR3 bases are TGCGCCAGCAGCTTCCTCGGACAGGGGGACCAAGAGACCCAGTACTTC. Amino acid sequence: CASSFLGQGDQETQYF. The chain links TRBV5-1 to TRBJ2-5; 10 nucleotides match TRBD1. Germline lookup yields CDR1 SGHRS and CDR2 YFSETQ. This CDR3 contains 16 residues. With V trimmed by 2 bases and J by 0 bases, 4 bases remained unmatched.

This chain connects TRBV19 to TRBJ1-1; a weak D match, TRBD1 (6 bases). Germline-derived CDR1 and CDR2 are LNHDA and SQIVND (reference sequence). V dropped 3 bases and J dropped 2 bases, with 19 bases sitting between them. The CDR3 covers 17 residues. CDR3: CASSIGRGGRGNTEAFF. The CDR3 DNA is TGTGCCAGTAGTATTGGTAGGGGGGGACGGGGAAACACTGAAGCTTTCTTT.

The chain has TRBV7-9 and TRBJ2-1; 10 positions agree with TRBD2. Germline CDR1 is SEHNR and CDR2 is FQNEAQ (reference sequence). This CDR3 contains 18 residues. Germline trimming cut 0 bases from V and 3 bases from J; bases unmatched to any gene: 8. CDR3 region: CASSLASGRTRSYNEQFF. CDR3 nucleotide sequence: TGTGCCAGCAGCTTAGCTAGCGGGAGGACCCGTAGCTACAATGAGCAGTTCTTC.

The chain carries TRBV28 and TRBJ1-1; D possibly corresponds to TRBD1 (6 bases). V gave up 7 bases and J gave up 3 bases, with 12 bases separating them. Germline V gene lookup returns CDR1 MDHEN and CDR2 SYDVKM. CDR3 length: 13 amino acids. The CDR3 region is CASITGMDTEAFF. In DNA form, the CDR3 reads TGTGCCAGCATTACAGGGATGGACACTGAAGCTTTCTTT.